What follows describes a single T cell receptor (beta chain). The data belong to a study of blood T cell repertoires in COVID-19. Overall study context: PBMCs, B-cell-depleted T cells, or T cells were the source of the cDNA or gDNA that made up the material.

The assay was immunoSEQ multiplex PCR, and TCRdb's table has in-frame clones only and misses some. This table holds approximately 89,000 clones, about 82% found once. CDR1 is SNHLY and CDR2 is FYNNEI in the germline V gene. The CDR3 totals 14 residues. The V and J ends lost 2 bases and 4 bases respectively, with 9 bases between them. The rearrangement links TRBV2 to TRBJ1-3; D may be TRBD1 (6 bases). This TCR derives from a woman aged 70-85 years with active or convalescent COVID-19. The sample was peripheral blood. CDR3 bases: TGTGCCAGCAGTGAACAGGGGACCGGAAACACCATATATTTT. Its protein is CASSEQGTGNTIYF.